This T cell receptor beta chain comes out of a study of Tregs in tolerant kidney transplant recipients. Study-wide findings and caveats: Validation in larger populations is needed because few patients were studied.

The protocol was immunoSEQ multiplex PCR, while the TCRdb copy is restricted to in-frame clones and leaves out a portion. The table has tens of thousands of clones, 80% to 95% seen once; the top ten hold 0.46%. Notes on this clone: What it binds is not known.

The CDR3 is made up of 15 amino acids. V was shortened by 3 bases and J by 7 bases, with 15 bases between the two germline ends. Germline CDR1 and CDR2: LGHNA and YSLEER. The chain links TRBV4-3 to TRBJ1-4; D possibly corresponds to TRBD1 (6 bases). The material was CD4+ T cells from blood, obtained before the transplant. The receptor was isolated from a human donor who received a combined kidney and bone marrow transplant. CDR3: CASSQDETGGEKLFF. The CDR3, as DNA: TGCGCCAGCAGCCAGGACGAGACAGGAGGTGAAAAACTGTTTTTT.